Below, 27 T cell receptor beta chains from the same sample are listed, as sequenced in a study of cytomegalovirus exposure and HLA in healthy donors (dated by TCRdb to the late 2010s). The library came from the immunoSEQ multiplex PCR assay. The multiplex PCR relied on a mix of 60 forward primers for TCR Vbeta segments and 13 reverse primers for TCR Jbeta segments. The clones in this table, taken by TCRdb from immuneACCESS, are in-frame only. Not every clone is retained; where verified, under half of the shortfall comes from an unresolved V gene, and the cause of the rest is unknown. The sample profile shows some 130,000 clones; around 74% of them were found once. Of the sample, about 7.3% is held by the ten largest clones. The sequenced sample consisted of PBMCs. The receptors were sampled from a male donor in good health and CMV-seronegative.

The CDR3 region has the DNA TGTGCCAGCCCCTGGGGAGGGGCCACAGATACGCAGTATTTT. It is translated as CASPWGGATDTQYF. The chain couples TRBV6-5 to TRBJ2-3, with 7 bases that match TRBD2. Germline V gene sequence: CDR1 MNHEY, CDR2 SVGAGI. Trimming at V came to 8 bases and at J to 2 bases, leaving 7 bases not matched to a gene. The CDR3 is 14 residues long.

The chain employs TRBV19 and TRBJ2-7; 8 nucleotides line up with TRBD1. The CDR3 has 12 residues. Trimming removed 2 bases from V and 10 bases from J; junction bases left unmatched: 4. Looked up from germline, CDR1 is LNHDA and CDR2 is SQIVND (reference sequence). The CDR3 region is CASSIRQGRQYF. CDR3 nucleotide sequence: TGTGCCAGTAGTATAAGACAGGGGCGTCAGTACTTC.

The chain joins TRBV4-1 to TRBJ1-6, with 9 nucleotides matching TRBD1. The germline V gene encodes CDR1 MGHRA and CDR2 YSYEKL. V gave up 1 base and J gave up 10 bases; unmatched junction bases: 5. There are 15 residues in the CDR3. CDR3 sequence (DNA): TGCGCCAGCAGCCAAGGGACAGGGGAGGAGTCACCCCTCCACTTT. Its protein is CASSQGTGEESPLHF.

This clone was observed a handful of times. The rearrangement joins TRBV28 to TRBJ2-1; 7 bases map to TRBD1. V lost 3 bases to trimming and J lost 2 bases; unmatched junction nucleotides: 4. The CDR3 has 15 residues. Germline V gives CDR1 MDHEN, CDR2 SYDVKM. CDR3 sequence (DNA): TGTGCCAGCAGTTTTAACAGGGGAGCCTACAATGAGCAGTTCTTC. Translated, it gives CASSFNRGAYNEQFF.

This sequence joins TRBV7-2 and TRBJ1-1; D is unresolved. CDR3 length: 14 residues. Trimming shortened V by 4 bases and J by 1 base, and 10 bases separated the two germline ends. Germline V gene data show CDR1 as SGHTA and CDR2 as FQGNSA. CDR3 residues: CASSSYSGNTEAFF. The DNA for the CDR3 is TGTGCCAGCAGCTCCTACAGCGGGAACACTGAAGCTTTCTTT.

The chain links TRBV9 to TRBJ2-5, with 12 bases that match TRBD1. Germline trimming cut 2 bases from V and 5 bases from J; bases unmatched to any gene: 4. There are 15 residues in the CDR3. Germline V gives CDR1 SGDLS, CDR2 YYNGEE. CDR3 residues: CASSVGTGGRETQYF. For the CDR3, the DNA is TGTGCCAGCAGCGTTGGGACAGGGGGCCGTGAGACCCAGTACTTC.

The chain has TRBV4-2 and TRBJ2-3; D might be TRBD2 (7 bases). CDR3 size: 20 residues. The germline V and J ends were trimmed by 2 bases and 1 base, with 25 bases remaining between them. The germline V gene encodes CDR1 LGHNA and CDR2 YNFKEQ. The CDR3 bases are TGTGCCAGCAGCCAAAGTGGGACAATAAAAGGGGGGGTTGGCACAGATACGCAGTATTTT. Its translation is CASSQSGTIKGGVGTDTQYF.

The gene calls are TRBV7-9 and TRBJ2-5; TRBD2 agrees at 7 bases. This CDR3 comprises 15 residues. J gave up 5 bases and V 5 bases, and 11 bases lay outside the gene matches. Germline V CDR1 and CDR2: SEHNR, FQNEAQ (reference sequence). Here the CDR3 reads CASSRSGNGRETQYF. The CDR3 region has the DNA TGTGCCAGCAGCCGGAGCGGGAACGGGCGGGAGACCCAGTACTTC.

The chain combines TRBV21-1 with TRBJ2-1; the table's D call of TRBD2 was not tested on the DNA. TRBV21-1 counts as a pseudogene. The CDR3 spans 16 residues. The CDR3 coding sequence is TGTGCCAGCAGCAATTACGGGGAACGCTCCTACAATGAGCAGTTCTTC. Translation: CASSNYGERSYNEQFF.

This clone was counted a single time. The chain has TRBV2 and TRBJ1-3; 7 nucleotides match TRBD1. The junction had 2 bases not matched to a gene; V was cut back by 6 bases and J by 0 bases. The CDR3 consists of 14 residues. Germline V gives CDR1 SNHLY, CDR2 FYNNEI. CDR3 DNA sequence: TGTGCCAGCAGGGGGACAGACTCTGGAAACACCATATATTTT. Translating it yields CASRGTDSGNTIYF.

This chain links TRBV7-2 with TRBJ2-5; TRBD2 agrees at 10 bases. The CDR3 consists of 17 residues. Unmatched junction bases numbered 7, after V lost 0 bases and J lost 3 bases. The germline V gene encodes CDR1 SGHTA and CDR2 FQGNSA. CDR3 sequence: CASSLALAGGLEETQYF. In DNA form, the CDR3 reads TGTGCCAGCAGCTTAGCTTTAGCGGGAGGCTTGGAAGAGACCCAGTACTTC.

The V call is TRBV29-1, the J call TRBJ2-3; 9 nucleotides match TRBD1. The J segment lost 5 bases and the V segment lost 4 bases, leaving 10 bases of the junction unmatched. Germline assignment: CDR1 SQVTM and CDR2 ANQGSEA. CDR3 length equals 15 residues. The CDR3 here is CSVVLRDRVIDTQYF. DNA for the CDR3: TGCAGCGTTGTATTGCGGGACAGGGTCATAGATACGCAGTATTTT.

The chain combines TRBV18 with TRBJ2-1, with 10 bases that match TRBD2. Germline V gene sequence: CDR1 KGHSH, CDR2 LQKENI. The CDR3 is 16 amino acids. V was clipped by 3 bases and J by 6 bases; unmatched bases: 8. The CDR3 DNA follows: TGTGCCAGCTCACCCCAAAAGCGGGAGGGAGCCAATGAGCAGTTCTTC. Amino acid sequence: CASSPQKREGANEQFF.

This sequence joins TRBV6-5 and TRBJ2-7, with 7 bases that match TRBD2. V lost 6 bases, J lost 4 bases, and 3 bases stayed unmatched. This CDR3 has 12 amino acids. Germline values: CDR1 MNHEY, CDR2 SVGAGI. CDR3: CASSQGGYEQYF. DNA of the CDR3: TGTGCCAGCAGCCAGGGAGGGTACGAGCAGTACTTC.

This chain joins TRBV9 and TRBJ2-7; D gene ambiguous. Germline loops: CDR1 SGDLS, CDR2 YYNGEE. The CDR3 totals 13 residues. V shed 8 bases and J shed 0 bases, with 12 bases lying between them. The CDR3 loop reads CASSGTTSYEQYF. The CDR3 DNA reads TGTGCCAGTTCGGGTACCACCTCCTACGAGCAGTACTTC. The whole variable domain, remainder taken from reference TRBV9 and TRBJ2-7, is DSGVTQTPKHLITATGQRVTLRCSPRSGDLSVYWYQQSLDQGLQFLIQYYNGEERAKGNILERFSAQQFPDLHSELNLSSLELGDSALYFCASSGTTSYEQYFGPGTRLTVT.

The chain couples TRBV28 to TRBJ2-2, with 9 bases matching TRBD1. CDR1 is MDHEN, CDR2 SYDVKM, per germline. The CDR3 totals 22 residues. The J segment lost 2 bases and the V segment lost 4 bases, leaving 23 bases of the junction unmatched. DNA for the CDR3: TGTGCCAGCAGTTCGCACAGGGACAGGGCAGTGGCCATTCGTCATAACACCGGGGAGCTGTTTTTT. Encoded protein: CASSSHRDRAVAIRHNTGELFF.

The chain recombines TRBV7-9 with TRBJ2-3, with 9 nucleotides matching TRBD2. After removal of 4 bases from V and 1 base from J, the junction contained 12 bases not matched to a gene. Germline assignment: CDR1 SEHNR and CDR2 FQNEAQ (reference sequence). CDR3 length: 18 amino acids. The DNA of the CDR3 is TGTGCCAGCAGCTCAACTACCTCGGCTAGCGGGGGCACAGATACGCAGTATTTT. Translation: CASSSTTSASGGTDTQYF.

V gene TRBV7-9 combines with J gene TRBJ1-1; 10 bases align to TRBD1. The germline CDR1 and CDR2 sequences are SEHNR and FQNEAQ (reference sequence). V trimming: 4 bases; J trimming: 5 bases; junction bases outside the gene matches: 7. The CDR3 totals 15 residues. Here the CDR3 reads CASSSSWDRGTEAFF. DNA for the CDR3: TGTGCCAGCAGCTCCAGTTGGGACAGGGGTACTGAAGCTTTCTTT.

Only one count was recorded for this clone. The chain couples TRBV5-4 to TRBJ1-5; perhaps TRBD1 as D (5 bases). This CDR3 is 15 amino acids long. V dropped 3 bases and J dropped 1 base, with 11 bases sitting between them. Germline CDR1 reads SGHNT; CDR2 reads YYREEE (reference sequence). The CDR3 coding sequence is TGTGCCAGCAGCTGGGGCCCGGACAGCAATCAGCCCCAGCATTTT. This codes for CASSWGPDSNQPQHF.

Only a few counts were recorded for this clone. This chain connects TRBV29-1 to TRBJ2-1, with TRBD2 identical over 10 bases. The CDR3 is 16 residues long. The germline V gene has CDR1 SQVTM and CDR2 ANQGSEA. V was pared by 6 bases and J by 0 bases, with 8 bases of the junction left unmatched. Here the CDR3 reads CSVASGSTLSYNEQFF. The CDR3 nucleotides read TGCAGCGTGGCTAGCGGGAGTACTCTCTCCTACAATGAGCAGTTCTTC.

With regard to this clone: Sequence at one end of the junction differs from germline and may be a read error. This chain connects TRBV7-9 to TRBJ1-1; perhaps TRBD1 as D (6 bases). This CDR3 has 15 amino acids. In germline, CDR1 is SEHNR, CDR2 FQNEAQ (reference sequence). The CDR3 here is CSSSPGTIGDTEAFF. For the CDR3, the DNA is TGTTCCAGCAGCCCAGGGACAATAGGAGACACTGAAGCTTTCTTT.

This clone was observed once. CDR3 residues: CASSPPQTGSGTDTQYF. DNA for the CDR3: TGTGCCAGCTCACCCCCACAGACAGGGAGTGGGACAGATACGCAGTATTTT. The rearrangement links TRBV18 to TRBJ2-3, with 7 bases matching TRBD1. CDR1 is KGHSH, CDR2 LQKENI, per germline. V shed 3 bases and J 3 bases; nucleotides not matched to a gene: 12. This CDR3 is built from 17 residues.

This chain's CDR3 is CASTRGNRGEETQYF. CDR3 bases: TGTGCCAGTACGAGAGGGAACAGGGGAGAGGAGACCCAGTACTTC. The gene calls are TRBV19 and TRBJ2-5; 7 nucleotides line up with TRBD1. Germline CDR1 LNHDA, CDR2 SQIVND (reference sequence). The CDR3 extends over 15 amino acids. V was clipped by 7 bases and J by 5 bases; unmatched bases: 13.

This chain links TRBV4-2 with TRBJ2-4; no clear D gene. V lost 0 bases to trimming and J lost 8 bases, with 8 bases between them. The CDR3 totals 13 residues. Germline V CDR1 and CDR2: LGHNA, YNFKEQ. The CDR3 coding sequence is TGTGCCAGCAGCCAAGATAGATCGGACATTCAGTACTTC. This gives the protein CASSQDRSDIQYF.

The rearrangement uses TRBV30 and TRBJ2-1, with 15 bases matching TRBD2. V gave up 3 bases and J gave up 9 bases; unmatched junction bases: 6. CDR1 and CDR2 (germline): GTSNPN, SVGIG (reference sequence). The CDR3 spans 15 residues. This CDR3 reads CAWSWTSGGGSEQFF. DNA of the CDR3: TGTGCCTGGAGCTGGACTAGCGGGGGGGGTAGTGAGCAGTTCTTC. The variable domain in full, with the rest retrieved from reference TRBV30 and TRBJ2-1, is SQTIHQWPATLVQPVGSPLSLECTVEGTSNPNLYWYRQAAGRGLQLLFYSVGIGQISSEVPQNLSASRPQDRQFILSSKKLLLSDSGFYLCAWSWTSGGGSEQFFGPGTRLTVL.

The V gene is TRBV9, the J gene TRBJ2-7; 9 nucleotides align to TRBD1. V shed 3 bases and J 1 base; nucleotides not matched to a gene: 5. From germline, CDR1 is SGDLS and CDR2 YYNGEE. CDR3 length equals 15 residues. DNA of the CDR3: TGTGCCAGCAGCGCAGGGACAGGGCTTTCCTACGAGCAGTACTTC. Residues: CASSAGTGLSYEQYF.

The chain joins TRBV7-2 to TRBJ2-1; D unresolved. The CDR3 is 13 amino acids. The V and J ends lost 1 base and 5 bases respectively, with 6 bases between them. Germline CDR1 is SGHTA and CDR2 is FQGNSA. The CDR3 DNA is TGTGCCAGCAGCTTAGATCGGGACAATGAGCAGTTCTTC. This codes for CASSLDRDNEQFF. The full variable domain, completed using reference TRBV7-2 and TRBJ2-1, is GAGVSQSPSNKVTEKGKDVELRCDPISGHTALYWYRQSLGQGLEFLIYFQGNSAPDKSGLPSDRFSAERTGGSVSTLTIQRTQQEDSAVYLCASSLDRDNEQFFGPGTRLTVL.